This passage covers 28 T cell receptor beta chains from one sample sequenced in a study of tumor-infiltrating lymphocytes in oesophageal squamous cell carcinoma. TCRdb re-called the PCR reads with MiXCR, one entry per CDR3 protein. In the table there are roughly 3,600 distinct CDR3 sequences, less than 20% of which are singletons. Sequenced: normal esophageal tissue next to the tumor. The receptors derive from a male donor with esophageal squamous cell carcinoma.

Concerning this clonotype: Without the conserved terminal phenylalanine or tryptophan, this CDR3 likely stems from a read error. The limits of the CDR3 on the DNA are not certain, so only TCRdb's listed CDR3 is given. The rearrangement links TRBV6-2 or TRBV6-3 to TRBJ2-3; the DNA was not compared with TRBD2, the D call given in the table. The CDR3 sequence runs 19 residues, both termini included. CDR1 is MNHEY and CDR2 is SVGEGT in the germline V gene. The CDR3 protein is CASSENLCSPSTMATPSVR.

Points on this clonotype: Because the CDR3 is missing its conserved closing phenylalanine or tryptophan, this is likely a read error. It is unclear where the CDR3 begins or ends on the DNA, so no DNA is shown, and the CDR3 is as TCRdb lists it. V usage is TRBV7-3 and J usage is TRBJ1-1; the table's D call, TRBD1, was not checked against the DNA. Germline V gene lookup returns CDR1 SGHTA and CDR2 FQGTGA. Including both end residues, the CDR3 is 8 amino acids long. CDR3 region: CASSSGQG.

By share, this clonotype ranks as medium-sized (0.01 to 0.1%). The chain carries TRBV27 and TRBJ2-1, with D possibly TRBD1 on 6 matching bases. Germline V lookup: CDR1 MNHEY, CDR2 SMNVEV (reference sequence). This CDR3 has 15 residues. The V and J ends lost 5 bases and 4 bases respectively, with 15 bases between them. The CDR3 bases are TGTGCCAGCAGTCCGCCCGGGACACTGTACAATGAGCAGTTCTTC. Amino acids: CASSPPGTLYNEQFF.

This clonotype is categorized as medium-sized. The chain links TRBV5-4 to TRBJ2-1; D uncertain. V was shortened by 1 base and J by 3 bases, with 8 bases between the two germline ends. The germline CDR1 and CDR2 sequences are SGHNT and YYREEE (reference sequence). The CDR3 sequence is 14 residues long. CDR3 nucleotide sequence: TGTGCCAGCAGCTTGAGTCTAAACTACAATGAGCAGTTCTTC. Its protein is CASSLSLNYNEQFF.

The sample holds many counts of this clonotype. This chain uses TRBV10-1 with TRBJ2-5; tentatively, D is TRBD1 (6 bases). The J call may not be correct, given that the DNA end is closer to TRBJ2-7. CDR3 length equals 14 residues. In germline, CDR1 is WNHNN, CDR2 SYGVQD (reference sequence). CDR3 region: CASTTGHLRGEQYF. CDR3 DNA sequence: TGCGCCAGCACCACGGGACACTTACGGGGCGAGCAGTACTTC.

This clonotype ranks as medium-sized (0.01 to 0.1%). The chain recombines TRBV7-9 with TRBJ2-3; the D is unclear. The CDR3 totals 15 residues. CDR1 and CDR2 (germline): SEHNR, FQNEAQ (reference sequence). Between the trimmed V and J ends, which lost 3 bases and 1 base, there was a span of 11 bases. This chain's CDR3 is CASSLNHKGTDTQYF. CDR3 nucleotide sequence: TGTGCCAGCAGCTTGAACCACAAAGGCACAGATACGCAGTATTTT.

In this sample, this clonotype turned up many times. Because the CDR3 is missing its conserved closing phenylalanine or tryptophan, this is likely a read error. The DNA is omitted, as the CDR3 cannot be located on it reliably, and the CDR3 follows TCRdb's listing. The chain uses TRBV7-3 and TRBJ2-4; the table's D call TRBD2 went unverified against the DNA. The CDR3 is 8 residues long, counting both termini. Germline V gives CDR1 SGHTA, CDR2 FQGTGA. The CDR3 loop reads CASSLTSG.

This clonotype was seen only a few times. The chain employs TRBV4-2 and TRBJ2-7; possibly TRBD1 or TRBD2 for D (5 bases each). Germline V gives CDR1 LGHNA, CDR2 YNFKEQ. This CDR3 comprises 15 residues. Trimming removed 5 bases from V and 2 bases from J, with 16 bases in between. The CDR3 protein is CASSWERGAAYEQYF. CDR3 bases: TGTGCCAGCAGCTGGGAGAGGGGAGCCGCCTACGAGCAGTACTTC.

On this clonotype itself: Possible read error: a much larger clone is one base away. The chain employs TRBV24-1 and TRBJ2-3; a weak D match, TRBD2 (5 bases). V dropped 2 bases and J dropped 14 bases, with 19 bases sitting between them. Per the germline V gene, CDR1 is KGHDR and CDR2 is SFDVKD. The CDR3 has 14 residues. The CDR3 here is CATSDWVLPGELYF. The CDR3 nucleotides read TGTGCCACCAGTGATTGGGTACTGCCCGGGGAGCTGTATTTT.

This clonotype is classed as medium-sized. The chain uses TRBV7-6 and TRBJ2-5, with D unclear. Trimming removed 5 bases from V and 5 bases from J, with 6 bases in between. The CDR3 sequence is 11 residues long. From germline, CDR1 is SGHVS and CDR2 FNYEAQ. CDR3 sequence reads: CASSPDETQYF. The CDR3 DNA reads TGTGCCAGCAGCCCTGATGAGACCCAGTACTTC.

There are many counts of this clonotype. The J gene is TRBJ2-5, the V gene TRBV10-2; a weak D match, TRBD2 (7 bases). V lost 2 bases, J lost 6 bases, and 19 bases lay in between. Germline V gives CDR1 WSHSY, CDR2 SAAADI. CDR3 length: 16 residues. CDR3 nucleotide sequence: TGCGCCAGCAGTGAGGCGTGGGCGGGGGCAAAGAAGACCCAGTACTTC. Its protein is CASSEAWAGAKKTQYF.

This clonotype was recorded at least ten times. The chain employs TRBV24-1 and TRBJ2-1, with 10 bases identical to TRBD2. Per germline, CDR1 KGHDR and CDR2 SFDVKD. The trim removed 3 bases at V and 0 bases at J, leaving 1 base unmatched. This CDR3 has 16 amino acids. The CDR3 loop is CATSDPSGGSYNEQFF. The CDR3 DNA reads as TGTGCCACCAGTGATCCTAGCGGGGGCTCCTACAATGAGCAGTTCTTC.

This chain connects TRBV7-4 to TRBJ2-1; TRBD1 matches 8 bases. Gene TRBJ2-5 matches the end of the DNA better, so the J call may be wrong. Germline V lookup: CDR1 SGHVT, CDR2 SQSDAQ. The CDR3 has 15 amino acids. This CDR3 is CASSFMTGAWETQYF. DNA for the CDR3: TGTGCCAGCAGCTTTATGACAGGGGCGTGGGAGACCCAGTACTTC.

Turning to this clonotype: At one of its ends the junction is not consistent with the germline gene, which may arise from a read error. The chain carries TRBV11-3 and TRBJ2-7; tentative D call: TRBD2 (5 bases). Germline V gene data show CDR1 as SGHNT and CDR2 as YENEEA. CDR3 length: 15 residues. In nucleotides, the CDR3 is TGTGCCAGCAGCTTAAGGGAAGAGGGATATTCACCCCTCCACTTC. Translating it yields CASSLREEGYSPLHF.

This clonotype is categorized as large. The chain employs TRBV24-1 and TRBJ1-2; 9 bases map to TRBD1. The V gene's germline CDR1 is KGHDR and CDR2 SFDVKD. With 6 bases clipped from V and 6 bases from J, the junction kept 4 bases outside the gene matches. This CDR3 has 13 amino acids. The chain's CDR3 is CATSTQGAHGYTF. The CDR3 DNA is TGTGCCACCAGTACACAGGGGGCCCATGGCTACACCTTC.

By frequency in the sample, this clonotype is medium-sized (0.01 to 0.1%). This rearrangement joins TRBV7-2 to TRBJ1-5; D is undetermined. CDR3 size: 13 residues. CDR1 and CDR2 from the germline V gene are SGHTA and FQGNSA. Trimming took off 2 bases at V and 4 bases at J, with 6 bases between the two ends. CDR3 protein: CASSLILNQPQHF. Here the CDR3 DNA reads TGTGCCAGCAGCTTAATCCTAAATCAGCCCCAGCATTTT.

This clonotype was seen at least ten times. The chain combines TRBV6-6 with TRBJ2-2; the match to TRBD2 covers 8 bases. V shed 2 bases, J shed 5 bases, and the junction held 10 bases outside the gene matches. CDR3 length: 17 residues. CDR1 is MNHNY, CDR2 SVGAGI, per germline (reference sequence). The CDR3 region has the DNA TGTGCCAGCAGTTACCTTCTCGGGGGGGGCCGTACCGGGGAGCTGTTTTTT. This translates into CASSYLLGGGRTGELFF.

A few counts support this clonotype. This chain links TRBV19 with TRBJ2-7; 11 bases map to TRBD1. The CDR3 spans 13 residues. From germline, CDR1 is LNHDA and CDR2 SQIVND (reference sequence). The V segment lost 7 bases and the J segment 6 bases; nucleotides outside the gene matches: 5. CDR3 protein: CASKGTGGREQYF. CDR3 DNA: TGTGCCAGTAAGGGGACAGGGGGTCGCGAGCAGTACTTC.

By sample share, this clonotype is large (0.1 to 1%). V is TRBV7-2 and J is TRBJ2-3, with unresolved D. Trimming took 5 bases from V and 2 from J, leaving 2 bases between them. Germline CDR1 reads SGHTA; CDR2 reads FQGNSA. The CDR3 totals 11 residues. CDR3 DNA sequence: TGTGCCAGCAGCCTCACAGATACGCAGTATTTT. Protein product: CASSLTDTQYF.

Ten or more counts support this clonotype. The gene calls are TRBV7-9 and TRBJ1-2, with TRBD1 matching over 9 bases. This CDR3 has 15 residues. V shed 1 base and J 8 bases; nucleotides not matched to a gene: 8. Germline loops: CDR1 SEHNR, CDR2 FQNEAQ (reference sequence). CDR3 in amino acids: CASSLGQGEGGGYTF. CDR3 coding DNA: TGTGCCAGCAGCTTAGGACAGGGGGAAGGAGGAGGCTACACCTTC.

The chain recombines TRBV19 with TRBJ2-7, with D unresolved. The J call is in doubt because the DNA end fits TRBJ2-1 better. CDR1 and CDR2 (germline): LNHDA, SQIVND (reference sequence). The CDR3 runs to 15 residues. CDR3 in amino acids: CASSIGPLEHNEQFF. The DNA for the CDR3 is TGTGCCAGTAGTATAGGCCCCCTCGAGCACAATGAGCAGTTCTTC.

This clonotype was detected only once. This clone may be a read error of a much larger clone one base away. V is TRBV6-1 and J is TRBJ1-1; 8 nucleotides agree with TRBD1. The DNA end is a closer match to TRBJ2-1, so the J assignment may be wrong. The CDR3 spans 15 residues. Germline V gene sequence: CDR1 MNHNS, CDR2 SASEGT. CDR3 sequence reads: CGSSYPTGAVNEQFF. The CDR3 DNA follows: TGTGGCAGCAGTTATCCGACAGGGGCGGTAAATGAGCAGTTCTTC.

This clonotype was recorded many times. The V gene is TRBV6-1, the J gene TRBJ2-5, with TRBD1 matching over 11 bases. The DNA matches TRBJ2-7 better at its end, which makes the J call doubtful. The CDR3 extends over 15 amino acids. Germline V gene lookup returns CDR1 MNHNS and CDR2 SASEGT. CDR3 in amino acids: CASTRPGQGAYEQYF. The CDR3 region has the DNA TGTGCCAGCACCAGGCCCGGACAGGGGGCATACGAGCAGTACTTC.

This clonotype was found many times. A single base separates this from a much larger clone, so it may be a read error. This rearrangement joins TRBV11-3 to TRBJ2-7, with TRBD1 matching over 9 bases. Germline CDR1 is SGHNT and CDR2 is YENEEA. Trimming removed 0 bases from V and 7 bases from J; junction bases left unmatched: 16. CDR3 length: 18 residues. The CDR3 DNA is TGTGCCAGCAGCTTAGATTGGCAGAACAGGGGGCGACCCAGTGAGCAGTACTTC. It codes for CASSLDWQNRGRPSEQYF. Full variable domain (missing parts from reference TRBV11-3 and TRBJ2-7): EAGVVQSPRYKIIEKKQPVAFWCNPISGHNTLYWYLQNLGQGPELLIRYENEEAVDDSQLPKDRFSAERLKGVDSTLKIQPAELGDSAVYLCASSLDWQNRGRPSEQYFGPGTRLTVT.

A word on this clonotype: A read error may be the cause here, since a much bigger clone is one base away. This chain uses TRBV6-8 with TRBJ2-3; D possibly corresponds to TRBD2 (5 bases). The CDR3 runs 12 residues. Per germline, CDR1 MNHGY and CDR2 SAAAGT. V gave up 4 bases and J gave up 14 bases, with 16 bases separating them. DNA for the CDR3: TGTGCCAGCAGTTTGGGCACCGGGGAGCTGTATTTT. This translates into CASSLGTGELYF.

This clonotype was found many times. The V gene is TRBV10-3, the J gene TRBJ1-5; D remains unclear. CDR1 ENHRY and CDR2 SYGVKD come from the germline V gene. This CDR3 is built from 14 residues. Trimming shortened V by 10 bases and J by 0 bases, and 13 bases separated the two germline ends. This chain's CDR3 is CATTTGYSNQPQHF. CDR3 bases: TGTGCCACAACCACCGGATATAGCAATCAGCCCCAGCATTTT.

V and J are TRBV19 and TRBJ1-4; D uncertain. CDR3 length: 14 amino acids. V was cut by 1 base and J by 7 bases, with 10 bases left in between. Germline-derived CDR1 and CDR2 are LNHDA and SQIVND (reference sequence). The CDR3 DNA reads TGTGCCAGTAGTATAGGGGTAGTAGGTGAAAAACTGTTTTTT. As protein: CASSIGVVGEKLFF.

This clonotype was found a few times. The gene calls are TRBV5-6 and TRBJ2-3; D gene ambiguous. The CDR3 contains 14 residues. The V gene's germline CDR1 is SGHDT and CDR2 YYEEEE. With 0 bases removed from V and 4 bases from J, the gap between germline ends came to 9 bases. This chain's CDR3 is CASSLGARPDTQYF. The CDR3 DNA is TGTGCCAGCAGCTTGGGGGCACGTCCAGATACGCAGTATTTT.